This T cell receptor beta chain stems from a study of T cell responses to AZD1222 COVID-19 vaccine. A word on this clone: The identical CDR3 is also encoded by other nucleotide sequences in the sample.

Repertoires were generated with immunoSEQ multiplex PCR, while TCRdb's copy carries only in-frame clones and drops some. Of over 140,000 clones listed, more than 85% are singletons. V was pared by 3 bases and J by 0 bases, with 5 bases between. The CDR3 spans 13 residues. The sequencing used peripheral blood, collected 28 days after the second AZD1222 dose. The J gene is TRBJ1-1, the V gene TRBV12-3 or TRBV12-4, with D unclear. This sequence originates from an adult who received the AZD1222 COVID-19 vaccine. This chain's CDR3 is CASSLGVNTEAFF. In DNA form, the CDR3 reads TGTGCCAGCAGTTTGGGAGTGAACACTGAAGCTTTCTTT.